The clone carrying this T cell receptor (beta chain) was seen a handful of times. Its cognate antigen is unknown. The CDR3 extends over 10 amino acids. V lost 8 bases and J lost 10, with 9 bases in between. This entry comes from a study of post-analysis software for immune sequencing data. The study's findings and limits: Four or five TRBV segments occurring more often in patients than controls included TRBV5-6, TRBV5-1 and TRBV20-1.

The library was made from cDNA and included unique molecular identifiers. One entry per CDR3 protein results from TCRdb running MiXCR on the PCR reads. Of 450,000 to 700,000 distinct CDR3 sequences in the sample, roughly 46% were seen once. The receptor was isolated from a girl aged 10 to 17 with multiple sclerosis. The rearrangement links TRBV12-3 or TRBV12-4 to TRBJ2-1; weak D call: TRBD2 (5 bases). Sequenced material: blood. CDR3 protein: CASGSGEQFF. The CDR3 DNA reads as TGTGCCAGCGGGAGCGGAGAGCAGTTCTTC.